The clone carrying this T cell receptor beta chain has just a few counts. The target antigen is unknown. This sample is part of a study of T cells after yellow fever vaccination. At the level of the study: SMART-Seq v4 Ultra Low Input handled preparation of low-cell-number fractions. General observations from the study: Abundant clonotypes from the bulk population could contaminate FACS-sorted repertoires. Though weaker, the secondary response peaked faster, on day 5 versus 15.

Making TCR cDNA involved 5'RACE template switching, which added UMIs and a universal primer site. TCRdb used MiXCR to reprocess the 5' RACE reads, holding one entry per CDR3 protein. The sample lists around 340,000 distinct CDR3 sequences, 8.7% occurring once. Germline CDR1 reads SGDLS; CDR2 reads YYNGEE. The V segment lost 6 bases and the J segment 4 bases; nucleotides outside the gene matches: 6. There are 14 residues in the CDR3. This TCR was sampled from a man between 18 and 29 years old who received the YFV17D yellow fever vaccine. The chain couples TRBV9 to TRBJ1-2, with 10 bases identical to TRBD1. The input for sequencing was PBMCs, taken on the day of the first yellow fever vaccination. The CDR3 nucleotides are TGTGCCAGCACTCAAGGGACAGGGGTCTATGGCTACACCTTC. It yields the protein CASTQGTGVYGYTF.